This TCR beta chain was profiled in a study of metastatic and nonmetastatic thyroid tumors (dated by TCRdb to 2019 to 2021). Study-level background: For patients with malignant and with benign thyroid disease, the researchers compared repertoires between peripheral blood samples and tumor or nodule tissue samples.

Study-wide conclusions, independent of this receptor: In both blood and tumor samples, malignant tumors were reported to have significantly higher TCR beta diversity than benign nodules.

The library was prepared using PCR. TCRdb names Illumina HiSeq 4000 as the instrument used. High-throughput sequencing was used to profile the TCR beta-chain CDR3 region of every patient. The paper's processing steps were these. Drawing on CDR3 differences between clinicopathological groups, the researchers built a classifier meant to tell apart patients with distant-metastatic papillary thyroid cancer. To measure repertoire diversity the researchers used the Shannon index, while the Morisita-Horn index served to gauge how similar the tumor and blood repertoires were. TCRdb reprocessing: public reads trimmed at Q25 with fastp, clones called with MiXCR, in-frame beta chains kept. TCRdb's processing, not the authors' own work, is the source of the V and J calls. This sample is represented by around 19,000 clones; roughly 38% of them were singletons. Approximately 30% of the sample lies in the top ten.

This clone was found a few times. Its antigen has not been determined. Per-nucleotide qualities are absent, and no much larger clonotype sits a single base away. No patient had received any treatment before thyroid surgery. Using T-cell receptor beta sequencing, the study looked back at clinical samples from patients collected from about 2012 to 2018. V gives up 0 bases and J gives up 0 bases, and the segment between their germline ends measures 6 bases. Measured from the cysteine to the phenylalanine, the CDR3 is 15 residues long. Only CDR3 DNA remains: 45 bases, in frame from the first base. For CDR1 and CDR2, the germline V gene (reference sequence) lists MNHEY and SMNVEV.

The specimen was tumor tissue. This TCR was sampled from a female donor with papillary thyroid cancer or a benign thyroid nodule (not recorded which). Some clones in this sample may be carry-over from other donors' samples. The chain is assembled from TRBV27 and TRBJ1-5; confidence is insufficient to name the D gene. The CDR3 protein sequence reads: CASSLSFSSNQPQHF. The nucleotide sequence reads as follows: TGTGCCAGCAGTTTATCGTTCAGTAGCAATCAGCCCCAGCATTTT.